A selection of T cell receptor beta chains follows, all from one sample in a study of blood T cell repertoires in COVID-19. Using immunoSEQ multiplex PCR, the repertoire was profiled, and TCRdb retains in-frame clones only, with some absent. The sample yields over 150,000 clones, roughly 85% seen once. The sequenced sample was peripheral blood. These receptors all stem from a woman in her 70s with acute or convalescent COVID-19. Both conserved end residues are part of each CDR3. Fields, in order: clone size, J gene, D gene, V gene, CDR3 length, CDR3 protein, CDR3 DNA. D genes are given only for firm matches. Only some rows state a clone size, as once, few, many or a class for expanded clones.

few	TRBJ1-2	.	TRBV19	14	CASSSTLANYGYTF	TGTGCCAGTAGTAGCACGTTAGCTAACTATGGCTACACCTTC
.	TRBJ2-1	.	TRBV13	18	CASSLIYGLAQQDNEQFF	TGTGCCAGCAGCTTAATCTATGGGCTAGCTCAACAAGACAATGAGCAGTTCTTC
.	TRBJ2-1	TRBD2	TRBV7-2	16	CASSPRTSGRDNEQFF	TGTGCCAGCAGCCCGAGGACTAGCGGGAGGGACAATGAGCAGTTCTTC
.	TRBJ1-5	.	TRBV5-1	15	CASSPAGGFNQPQHF	TGCGCCAGCAGCCCAGCGGGGGGTTTCAATCAGCCCCAGCATTTT
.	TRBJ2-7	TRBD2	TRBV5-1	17	CASSLVSSGSWPYEQYF	TGCGCCAGCAGCTTGGTTTCTAGCGGGAGTTGGCCCTACGAGCAGTACTTC
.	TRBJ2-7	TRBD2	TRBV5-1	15	CASSLDGGSLYEQYF	TGCGCCAGCAGCTTGGATGGCGGGAGTCTTTACGAGCAGTACTTC
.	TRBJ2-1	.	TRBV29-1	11	CSVGGGNEQFF	TGCAGCGTAGGGGGTGGCAATGAGCAGTTCTTC
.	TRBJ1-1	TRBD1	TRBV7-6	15	CASSRTGEMGTEAFF	TGTGCCAGCAGCCGAACAGGGGAAATGGGCACTGAAGCTTTCTTT
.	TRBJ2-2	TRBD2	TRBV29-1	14	CSVLADHNTGELFF	TGCAGCGTCCTAGCGGATCATAACACCGGGGAGCTGTTTTTT
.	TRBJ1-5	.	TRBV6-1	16	CASSDTGLTSNQPQHF	TGTGCCAGCAGTGATACAGGGCTCACTAGCAATCAGCCCCAGCATTTT
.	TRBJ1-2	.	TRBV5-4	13	CASSPTGLYGYTF	TGTGCCAGCAGCCCCACAGGGCTCTATGGCTACACCTTC
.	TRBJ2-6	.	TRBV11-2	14	CASSSFAGANVLTF	TGTGCCAGCAGCTCTTTTGCTGGGGCCAACGTCCTGACTTTC
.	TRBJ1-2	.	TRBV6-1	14	CASSEASTHYGYTF	TGTGCCAGCAGTGAAGCTAGTACTCACTATGGCTACACCTTC
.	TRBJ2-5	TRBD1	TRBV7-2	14	CASSRDRGEETQYF	TGTGCCAGCAGCCGGGACAGGGGGGAAGAGACCCAGTACTTC
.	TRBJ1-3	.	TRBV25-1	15	CASSDDRTAGNTIYF	TGTGCCAGCAGTGATGATAGGACAGCTGGAAACACCATATATTTT
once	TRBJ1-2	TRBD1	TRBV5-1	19	CASSLRSRGQGGRTDGYTF	TGCGCCAGCAGCTTGCGTTCACGGGGACAGGGAGGTCGTACGGATGGCTACACCTTC
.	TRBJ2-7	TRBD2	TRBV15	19	CATSPRYDLAGDHSYEQYF	TGTGCCACCAGCCCACGATACGACCTAGCGGGGGATCACTCCTACGAGCAGTACTTC
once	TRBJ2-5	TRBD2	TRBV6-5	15	CASSYSSGTQETQYF	TGTGCCAGCAGTTACTCTAGCGGGACCCAAGAGACCCAGTACTTC
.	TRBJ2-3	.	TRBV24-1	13	CATSEVLVDTQYF	TGTGCCACCAGTGAAGTTCTAGTAGATACGCAGTATTTT
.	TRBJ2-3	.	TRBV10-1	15	CASSVGGTSTDTQYF	TGCGCCAGCAGTGTTGGCGGGACCTCCACAGATACGCAGTATTTT
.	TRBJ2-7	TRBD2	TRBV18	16	CASSPSPSGSSYEQYF	TGTGCCAGCTCACCCTCCCCTAGCGGGAGCTCCTACGAGCAGTACTTC
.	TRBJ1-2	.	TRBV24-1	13	CATSDLGSGGYTF	TGTGCCACCAGTGATTTAGGGAGCGGGGGCTACACCTTC
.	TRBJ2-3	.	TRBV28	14	CASSRSIGTDTQYF	TGTGCCAGCAGTAGGAGTATAGGAACAGATACGCAGTATTTT
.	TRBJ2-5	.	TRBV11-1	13	CASSSSVQETQYF	TGTGCCAGCAGCTCTTCGGTCCAAGAGACCCAGTACTTC
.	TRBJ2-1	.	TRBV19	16	CASSAPRAAAYNEQFF	TGTGCCAGTAGTGCTCCGAGAGCGGCGGCATACAATGAGCAGTTCTTC
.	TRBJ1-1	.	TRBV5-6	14	CASSLGMIEREAFF	TGTGCCAGCAGCTTGGGGATGATAGAGCGTGAAGCTTTCTTT
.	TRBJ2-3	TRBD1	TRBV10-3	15	CAINRDRGEPDTQYF	TGTGCCATCAATCGGGACAGGGGGGAGCCAGATACGCAGTATTTT
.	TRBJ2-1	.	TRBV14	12	CASSQVGAGAFF	.
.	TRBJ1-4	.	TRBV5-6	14	CASSFWRKNEKLFF	TGTGCCAGCAGCTTCTGGAGGAAAAATGAAAAACTGTTTTTT
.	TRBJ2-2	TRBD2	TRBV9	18	CASSHSRLAGVKGGELFF	TGTGCCAGCAGCCACTCGAGACTAGCGGGAGTCAAAGGCGGGGAGCTGTTTTTT
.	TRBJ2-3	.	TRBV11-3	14	CASSLGRSTDTQYF	TGTGCCAGCAGCTTAGGGAGAAGCACAGATACGCAGTATTTT
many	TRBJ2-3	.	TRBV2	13	CASSDVAADTQYF	TGTGCCAGCAGTGACGTCGCGGCAGATACGCAGTATTTT
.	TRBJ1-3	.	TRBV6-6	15	CASTPQGSSGNTIYF	TGTGCCAGCACCCCCCAGGGATCCTCTGGAAACACCATATATTTT
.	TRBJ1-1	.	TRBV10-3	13	CAISDGGNTEAFF	TGTGCCATCAGTGACGGTGGGAACACTGAAGCTTTCTTT
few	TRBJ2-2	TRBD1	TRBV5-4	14	CASRTGTGTGELFF	TGTGCCAGCAGAACCGGGACAGGGACCGGGGAGCTGTTTTTT
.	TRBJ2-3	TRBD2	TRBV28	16	CASSPPGLGGTDTQYF	TGTGCCAGCAGTCCCCCGGGACTAGGAGGCACAGATACGCAGTATTTT
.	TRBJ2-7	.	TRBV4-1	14	CASSQEAASYEQYF	TGCGCCAGCAGCCAAGAAGCGGCCTCCTACGAGCAGTACTTC
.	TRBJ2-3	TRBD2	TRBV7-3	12	CASSPRGGTQYF	TGTGCCAGCAGCCCGCGGGGGGGTACGCAGTATTTT
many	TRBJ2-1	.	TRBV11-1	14	CASSSDYQMGEQFF	TGTGCCAGCAGCTCGGACTACCAGATGGGGGAGCAGTTCTTC
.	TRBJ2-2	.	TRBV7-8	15	CASSSSRTGAGELFF	TGTGCCAGCAGTTCTTCTAGAACTGGTGCCGGGGAGCTGTTTTTT